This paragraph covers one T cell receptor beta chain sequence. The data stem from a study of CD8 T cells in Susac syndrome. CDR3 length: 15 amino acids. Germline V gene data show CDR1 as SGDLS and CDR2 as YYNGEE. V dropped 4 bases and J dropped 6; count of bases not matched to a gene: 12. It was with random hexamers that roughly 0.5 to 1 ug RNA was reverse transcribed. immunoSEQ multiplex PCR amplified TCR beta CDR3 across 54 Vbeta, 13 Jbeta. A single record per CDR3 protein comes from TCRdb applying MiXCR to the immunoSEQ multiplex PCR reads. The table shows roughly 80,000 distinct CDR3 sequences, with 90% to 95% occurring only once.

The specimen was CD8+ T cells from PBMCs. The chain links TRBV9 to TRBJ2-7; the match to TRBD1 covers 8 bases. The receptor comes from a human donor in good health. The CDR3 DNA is TGTGCCAGCAGCCCAGGGGGCCTGGGGTGGGTCGAGCAGTACTTC. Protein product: CASSPGGLGWVEQYF.